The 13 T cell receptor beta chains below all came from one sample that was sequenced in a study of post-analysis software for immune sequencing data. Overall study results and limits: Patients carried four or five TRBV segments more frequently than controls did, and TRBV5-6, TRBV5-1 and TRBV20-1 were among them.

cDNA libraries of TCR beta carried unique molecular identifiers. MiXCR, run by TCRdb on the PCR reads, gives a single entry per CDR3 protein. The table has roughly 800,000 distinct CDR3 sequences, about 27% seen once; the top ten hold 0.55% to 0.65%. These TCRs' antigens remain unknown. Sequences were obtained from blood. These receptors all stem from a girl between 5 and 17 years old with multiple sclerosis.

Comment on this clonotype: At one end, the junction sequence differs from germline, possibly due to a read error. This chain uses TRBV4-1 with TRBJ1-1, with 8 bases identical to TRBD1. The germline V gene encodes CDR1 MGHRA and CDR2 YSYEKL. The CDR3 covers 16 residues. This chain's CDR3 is CAGSQAQGARNTEAFF. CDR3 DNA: TGCGCCGGCAGCCAAGCCCAGGGGGCGCGGAACACTGAAGCTTTCTTT.

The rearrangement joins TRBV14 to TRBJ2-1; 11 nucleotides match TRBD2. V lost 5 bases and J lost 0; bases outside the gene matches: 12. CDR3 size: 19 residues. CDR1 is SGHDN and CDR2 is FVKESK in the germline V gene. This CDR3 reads CASSSRLAGLRNSYNEQFF. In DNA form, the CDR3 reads TGTGCCAGCAGCTCCCGACTAGCGGGACTGAGGAACTCCTACAATGAGCAGTTCTTC.

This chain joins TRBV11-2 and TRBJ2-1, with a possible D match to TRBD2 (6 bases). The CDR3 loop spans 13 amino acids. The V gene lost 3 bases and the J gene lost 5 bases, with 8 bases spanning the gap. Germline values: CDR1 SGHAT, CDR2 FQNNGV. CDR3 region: CASSFSGDNEQFF. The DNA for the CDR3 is TGTGCCAGCAGCTTTTCGGGGGACAATGAGCAGTTCTTC.

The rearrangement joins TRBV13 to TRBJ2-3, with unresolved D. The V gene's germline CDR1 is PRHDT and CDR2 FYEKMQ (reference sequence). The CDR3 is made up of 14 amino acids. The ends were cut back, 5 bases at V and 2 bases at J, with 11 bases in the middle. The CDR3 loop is CASSPPGPTDTQYF. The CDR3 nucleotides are TGTGCCAGCAGCCCGCCGGGCCCCACAGATACGCAGTATTTT.

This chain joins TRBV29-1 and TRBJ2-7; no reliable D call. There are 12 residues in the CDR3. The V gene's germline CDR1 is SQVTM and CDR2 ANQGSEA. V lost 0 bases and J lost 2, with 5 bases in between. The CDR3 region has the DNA TGCAGCGTTGAAGATGGGGCCTACGAGCAGTACTTC. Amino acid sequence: CSVEDGAYEQYF.

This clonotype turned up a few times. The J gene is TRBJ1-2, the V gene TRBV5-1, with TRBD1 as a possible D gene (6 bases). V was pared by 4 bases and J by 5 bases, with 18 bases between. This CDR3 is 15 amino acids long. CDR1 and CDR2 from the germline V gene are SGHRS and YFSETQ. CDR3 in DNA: TGCGCCAGCAGCCAAGACAGGCAGCCCAGTTATGGCTACACCTTC. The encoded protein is CASSQDRQPSYGYTF.

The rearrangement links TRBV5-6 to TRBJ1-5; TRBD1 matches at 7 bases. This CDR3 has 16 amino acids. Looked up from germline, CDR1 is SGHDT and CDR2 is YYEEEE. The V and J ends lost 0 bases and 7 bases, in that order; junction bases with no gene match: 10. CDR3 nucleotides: TGTGCCAGCAGCTTGGGGGCCAGGGGGATTCGGCAGCCCCAGCATTTT. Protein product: CASSLGARGIRQPQHF.

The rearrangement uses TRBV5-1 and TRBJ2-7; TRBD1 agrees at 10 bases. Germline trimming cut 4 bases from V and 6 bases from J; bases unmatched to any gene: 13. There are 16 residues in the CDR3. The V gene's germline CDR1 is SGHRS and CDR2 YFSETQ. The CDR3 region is CASSPEVGTGAVEQYF. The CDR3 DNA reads TGCGCCAGCAGCCCTGAAGTAGGGACAGGGGCCGTCGAGCAGTACTTC.

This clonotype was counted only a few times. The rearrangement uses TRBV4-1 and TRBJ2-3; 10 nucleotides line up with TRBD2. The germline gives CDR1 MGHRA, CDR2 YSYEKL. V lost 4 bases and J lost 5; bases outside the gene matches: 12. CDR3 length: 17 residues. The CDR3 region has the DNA TGCGCCAGCAGCCTGAGGTATAGAGCGGGGGGGAAAGATACGCAGTATTTT. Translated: CASSLRYRAGGKDTQYF.

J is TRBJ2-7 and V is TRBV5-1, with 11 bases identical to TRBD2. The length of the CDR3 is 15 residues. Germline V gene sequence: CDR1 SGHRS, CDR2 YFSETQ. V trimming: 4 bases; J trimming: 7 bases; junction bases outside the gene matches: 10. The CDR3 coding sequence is TGCGCCAGCAGCCTTAGCGGGGGGGCCTCAGAAGAGCAGTACTTC. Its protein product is CASSLSGGASEEQYF.

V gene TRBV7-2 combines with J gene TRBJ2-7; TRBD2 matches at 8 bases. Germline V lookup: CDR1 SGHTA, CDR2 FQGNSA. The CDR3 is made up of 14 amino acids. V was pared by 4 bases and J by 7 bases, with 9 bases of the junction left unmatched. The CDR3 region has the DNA TGTGCCAGCAGCTGGACGCGGGGGGAAAGGGAGCAGTACTTC. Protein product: CASSWTRGEREQYF.

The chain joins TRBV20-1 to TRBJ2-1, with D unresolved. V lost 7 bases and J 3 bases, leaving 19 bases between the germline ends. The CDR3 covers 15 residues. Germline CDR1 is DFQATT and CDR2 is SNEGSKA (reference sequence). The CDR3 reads CSVGREAVFYNEQFF. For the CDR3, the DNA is TGCAGTGTCGGACGTGAGGCGGTGTTCTACAATGAGCAGTTCTTC.

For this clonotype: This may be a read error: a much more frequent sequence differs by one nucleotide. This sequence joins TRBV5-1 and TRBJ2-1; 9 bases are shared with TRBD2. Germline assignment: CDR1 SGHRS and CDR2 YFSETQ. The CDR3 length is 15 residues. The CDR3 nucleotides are TGCGCCAACAGCTTTAGCGGGGGAGCTTACAATGAGCAGTTCTTC. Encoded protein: CANSFSGGAYNEQFF.